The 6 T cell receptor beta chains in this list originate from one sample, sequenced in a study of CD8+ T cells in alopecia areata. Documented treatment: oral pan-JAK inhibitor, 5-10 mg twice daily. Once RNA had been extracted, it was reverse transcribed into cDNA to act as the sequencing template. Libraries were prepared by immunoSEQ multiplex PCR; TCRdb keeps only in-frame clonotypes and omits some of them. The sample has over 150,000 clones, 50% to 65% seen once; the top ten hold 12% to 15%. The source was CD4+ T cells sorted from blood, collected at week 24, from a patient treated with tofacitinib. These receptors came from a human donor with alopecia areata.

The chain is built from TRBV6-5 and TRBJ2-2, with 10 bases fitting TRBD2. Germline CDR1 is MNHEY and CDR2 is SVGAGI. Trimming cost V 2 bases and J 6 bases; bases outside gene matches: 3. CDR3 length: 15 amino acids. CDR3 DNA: TGTGCCAGCAGTTACAGCGGGGGGGCGTCCGGGGAGCTGTTTTTT. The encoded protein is CASSYSGGASGELFF.

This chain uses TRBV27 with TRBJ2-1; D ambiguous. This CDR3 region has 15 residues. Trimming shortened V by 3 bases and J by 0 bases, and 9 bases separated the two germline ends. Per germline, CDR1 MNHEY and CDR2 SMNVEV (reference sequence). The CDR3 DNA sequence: TGTGCCAGCAGTTTTAGTCGGAGCTCCTACAATGAGCAGTTCTTC. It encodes CASSFSRSSYNEQFF.

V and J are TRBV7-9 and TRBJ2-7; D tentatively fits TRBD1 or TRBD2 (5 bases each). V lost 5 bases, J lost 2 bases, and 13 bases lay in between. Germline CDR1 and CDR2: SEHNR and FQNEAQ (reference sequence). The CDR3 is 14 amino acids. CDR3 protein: CASSPRDGPYEQYF. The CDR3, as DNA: TGTGCCAGCAGCCCTCGGGACGGACCCTACGAGCAGTACTTC. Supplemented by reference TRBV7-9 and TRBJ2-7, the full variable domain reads DTGVSQNPRHKITKRGQNVTFRCDPISEHNRLYWYRQTLGQGPEFLTYFQNEAQLEKSRLLSDRFSAERPKGSFSTLEIQRTEQGDSAMYLCASSPRDGPYEQYFGPGTRLTVT.

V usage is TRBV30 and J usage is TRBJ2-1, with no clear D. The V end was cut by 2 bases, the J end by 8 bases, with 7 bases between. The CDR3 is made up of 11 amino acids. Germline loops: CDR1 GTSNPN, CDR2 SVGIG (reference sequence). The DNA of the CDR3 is TGTGCCTGGAGTCCCCGGGATGAGCAGTTCTTC. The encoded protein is CAWSPRDEQFF.

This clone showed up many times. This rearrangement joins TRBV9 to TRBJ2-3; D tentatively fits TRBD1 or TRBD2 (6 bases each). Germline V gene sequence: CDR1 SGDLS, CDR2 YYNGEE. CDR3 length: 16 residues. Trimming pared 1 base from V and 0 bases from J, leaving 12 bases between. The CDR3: CASSVNVGGSTDTQYF. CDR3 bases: TGTGCCAGCAGCGTAAATGTGGGGGGCAGCACAGATACGCAGTATTTT. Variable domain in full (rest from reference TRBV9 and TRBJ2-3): DSGVTQTPKHLITATGQRVTLRCSPRSGDLSVYWYQQSLDQGLQFLIQYYNGEERAKGNILERFSAQQFPDLHSELNLSSLELGDSALYFCASSVNVGGSTDTQYFGPGTRLTVL.

CDR3 in DNA: TGCGCCAGCAGGGACAGGGAGGAAGAGACCCAGTACTTC. Its protein is CASRDREEETQYF. The J gene is TRBJ2-5, the V gene TRBV23-1; 8 bases align to TRBD1. TRBV23-1 is an open reading frame, and its role is uncertain. This CDR3 region has 13 residues. The ends lost 6 bases at V and 3 bases at J; junction bases unmatched: 3.